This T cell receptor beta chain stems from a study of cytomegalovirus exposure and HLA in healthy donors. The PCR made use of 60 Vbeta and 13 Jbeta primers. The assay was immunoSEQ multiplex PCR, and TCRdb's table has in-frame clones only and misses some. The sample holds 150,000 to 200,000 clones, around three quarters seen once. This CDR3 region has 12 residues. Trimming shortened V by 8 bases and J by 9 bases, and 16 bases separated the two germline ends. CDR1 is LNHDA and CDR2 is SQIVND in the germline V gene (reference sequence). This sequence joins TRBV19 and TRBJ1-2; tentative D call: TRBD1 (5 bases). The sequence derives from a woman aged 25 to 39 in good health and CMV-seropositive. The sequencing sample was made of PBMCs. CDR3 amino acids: CASSGGELRYTF. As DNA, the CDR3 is TGTGCCAGTTCGGGGGGGGAATTGCGCTACACCTTC.